This entry is about one T cell receptor beta chain. Its antigen is unknown. The assay was immunoSEQ multiplex PCR, and TCRdb's table has in-frame clones only and misses some. The profile covers some 2,500,000 clones, with around 93% appearing a single time and around 0.35% taken by the ten largest. The data were taken from a study of shared clonotypes between healthy human individuals. Study background: Donor composition was a couple of women and three men, aged 18 to 49.

Study-wide findings and caveats: Generally, estimated richness proved larger in naive subsets than it did in memory subsets.

Per the germline V gene, CDR1 is SGHRS and CDR2 is YFSETQ. Trimming removed 5 bases from V and 0 bases from J, with 10 bases in between. The CDR3 has 14 residues. V gene TRBV5-1 combines with J gene TRBJ2-3, with D possibly TRBD2 on 6 matching bases. Sequences were obtained from naive CD4+ T cells from PBMCs. Indicated subset: CD45RA+ positively selected. This clonotype was obtained from a man younger than 35 in good health. Some clones in this sample may be carry-over from other donors' samples. CDR3 DNA sequence: TGCGCCAGCAGAGTAGCGGCTAGCACAGATACGCAGTATTTT. Translation: CASRVAASTDTQYF.